This T cell receptor (beta chain) came from a study of T cells in Graves' hyperthyroidism and ophthalmopathy. This clonotype was observed a handful of times. From RNA transcripts, TCR beta CDR3 regions were amplified. First-round RT-PCR targeting the TCR CDR3 was performed with the HTBI primer set. TCRdb called the multiplex PCR reads again in MiXCR, with one record for every CDR3 protein. The sample records roughly 280,000 distinct CDR3 sequences, about a sixth being singletons. Enrolled ophthalmopathy patients presented with a Clinical Activity Score of at least 3, a NOSPECS grade of at least 4, and disease duration under 3 months. The CDR3 loop spans 11 amino acids. V was clipped by 6 bases and J by 3 bases, with 3 bases between them.

V usage is TRBV12-3 or TRBV12-4 and J usage is TRBJ2-1; no reliable D call. This clonotype originated in a woman aged 55-75 years with Graves' ophthalmopathy. The sample consisted of blood. The CDR3 region has the DNA TGTGCCAGCAGCAACTACAATGAGCAGTTCTTC. Translated: CASSNYNEQFF.